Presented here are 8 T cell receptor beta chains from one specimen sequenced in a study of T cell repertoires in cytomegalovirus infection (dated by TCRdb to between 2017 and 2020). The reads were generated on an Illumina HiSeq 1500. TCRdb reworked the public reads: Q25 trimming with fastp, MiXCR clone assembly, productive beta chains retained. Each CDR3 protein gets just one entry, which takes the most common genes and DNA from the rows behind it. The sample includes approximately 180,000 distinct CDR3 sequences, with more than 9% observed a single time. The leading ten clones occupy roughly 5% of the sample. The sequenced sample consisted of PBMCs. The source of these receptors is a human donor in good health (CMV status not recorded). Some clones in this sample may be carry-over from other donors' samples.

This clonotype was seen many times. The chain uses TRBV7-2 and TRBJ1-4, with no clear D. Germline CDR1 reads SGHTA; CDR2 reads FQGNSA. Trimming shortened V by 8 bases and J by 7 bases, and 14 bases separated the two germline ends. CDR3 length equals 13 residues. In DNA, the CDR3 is TGTGCCAGCCAGCGGGGAGCGGGTGAAAAACTGTTTTTT. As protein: CASQRGAGEKLFF.

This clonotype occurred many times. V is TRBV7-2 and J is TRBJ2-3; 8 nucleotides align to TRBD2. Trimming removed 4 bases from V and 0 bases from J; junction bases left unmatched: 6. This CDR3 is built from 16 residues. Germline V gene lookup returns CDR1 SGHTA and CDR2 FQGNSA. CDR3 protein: CASSWSGRPSTDTQYF. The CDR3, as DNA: TGTGCCAGCAGCTGGAGCGGGAGACCTAGCACAGATACGCAGTATTTT.

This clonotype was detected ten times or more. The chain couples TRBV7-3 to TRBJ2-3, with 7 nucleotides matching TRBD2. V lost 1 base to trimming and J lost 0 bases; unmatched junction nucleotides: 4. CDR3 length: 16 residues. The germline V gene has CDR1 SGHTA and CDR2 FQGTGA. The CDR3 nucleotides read TGTGCCAGCAGCTTAAGGGCGGGAGCTAGCACAGATACGCAGTATTTT. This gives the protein CASSLRAGASTDTQYF.

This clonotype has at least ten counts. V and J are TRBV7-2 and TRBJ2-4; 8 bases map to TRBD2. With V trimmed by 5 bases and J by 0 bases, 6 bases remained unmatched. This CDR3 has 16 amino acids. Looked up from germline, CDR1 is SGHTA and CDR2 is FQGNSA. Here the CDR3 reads CASSPGGAEAKNIQYF. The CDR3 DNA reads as TGTGCCAGCAGCCCGGGGGGGGCTGAAGCCAAAAACATTCAGTACTTC.

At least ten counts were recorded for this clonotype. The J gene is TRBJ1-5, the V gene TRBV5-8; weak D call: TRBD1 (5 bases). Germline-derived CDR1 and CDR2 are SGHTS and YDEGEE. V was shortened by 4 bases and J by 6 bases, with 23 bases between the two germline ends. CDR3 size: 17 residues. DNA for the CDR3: TGTGCCAGCAGCGGGAGAGGGGCTCGGGCAGGTAGTCAGCCCCAGCATTTT. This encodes CASSGRGARAGSQPQHF.

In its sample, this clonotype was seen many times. CDR3 residues: CATSASGTSVRETQYF. The DNA for the CDR3 is TGTGCCACCAGTGCATCGGGGACTAGCGTGCGAGAGACCCAGTACTTC. This rearrangement joins TRBV24-1 to TRBJ2-5; 10 nucleotides agree with TRBD2. The germline V gene encodes CDR1 KGHDR and CDR2 SFDVKD. The trim removed 5 bases at V and 4 bases at J, leaving 9 bases unmatched. The CDR3 is 16 residues long.

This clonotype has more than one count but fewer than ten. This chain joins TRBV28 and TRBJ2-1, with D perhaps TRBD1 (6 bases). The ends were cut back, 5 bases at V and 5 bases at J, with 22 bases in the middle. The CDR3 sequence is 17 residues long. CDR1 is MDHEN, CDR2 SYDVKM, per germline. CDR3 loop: CASSIPGTLGSHNEQFF. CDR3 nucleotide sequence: TGTGCCAGCAGTATACCCGGGACATTAGGTAGCCACAATGAGCAGTTCTTC.

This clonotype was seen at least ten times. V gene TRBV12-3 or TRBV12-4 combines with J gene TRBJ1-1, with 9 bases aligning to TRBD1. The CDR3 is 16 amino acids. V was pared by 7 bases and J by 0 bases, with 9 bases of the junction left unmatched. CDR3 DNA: TGTGCCAGCACGACTGGACAGGGGCCGATGAACACTGAAGCTTTCTTT. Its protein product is CASTTGQGPMNTEAFF.